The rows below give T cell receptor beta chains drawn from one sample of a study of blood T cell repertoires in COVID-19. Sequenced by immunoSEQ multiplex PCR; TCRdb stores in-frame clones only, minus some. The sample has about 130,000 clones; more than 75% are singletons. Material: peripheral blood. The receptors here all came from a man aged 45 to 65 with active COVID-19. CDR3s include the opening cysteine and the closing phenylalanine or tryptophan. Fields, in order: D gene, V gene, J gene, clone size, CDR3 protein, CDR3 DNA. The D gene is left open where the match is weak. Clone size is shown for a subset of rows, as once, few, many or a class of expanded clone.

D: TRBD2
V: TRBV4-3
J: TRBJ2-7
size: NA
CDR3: CASSQDLVAAGGSWSYEQYF
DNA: TGCGCCAGCAGCCAAGATTTGGTCGCGGCGGGGGGGTCATGGTCCTACGAGCAGTACTTC

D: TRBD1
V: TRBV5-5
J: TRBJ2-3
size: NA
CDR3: CASSPEPTGAGDTQYF
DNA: TGTGCCAGCAGCCCCGAACCGACAGGGGCGGGGGATACGCAGTATTTT

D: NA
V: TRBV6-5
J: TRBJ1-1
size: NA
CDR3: CASSRDQRTEAFF
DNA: TGTGCCAGCAGTCGGGATCAGCGGACTGAAGCTTTCTTT

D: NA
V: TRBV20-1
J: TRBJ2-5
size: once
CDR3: CSAGQGETQYF
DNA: TGCAGTGCGGGCCAGGGAGAGACCCAGTACTTC

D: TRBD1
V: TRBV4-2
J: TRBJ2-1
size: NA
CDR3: CASSQGTQAGGGNEQFF
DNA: TGTGCCAGCAGCCAAGGGACGCAAGCAGGGGGCGGGAATGAGCAGTTCTTC

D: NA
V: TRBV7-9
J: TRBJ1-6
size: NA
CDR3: CASSLASGSSSPLHF
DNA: TGTGCCAGCAGCTTGGCCTCAGGGTCGAGTTCACCCCTCCACTTT

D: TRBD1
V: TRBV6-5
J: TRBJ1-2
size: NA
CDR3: CASIGQGFYGYTF
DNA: TGTGCCAGCATCGGACAGGGGTTCTATGGCTACACCTTC

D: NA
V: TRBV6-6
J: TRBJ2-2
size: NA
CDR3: CASRKPLDTGELFF
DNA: TGTGCCAGCAGGAAGCCCCTGGACACCGGGGAGCTGTTTTTT

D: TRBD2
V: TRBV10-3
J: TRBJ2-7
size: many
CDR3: CAIRRGLASSYEQYF
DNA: TGTGCCATCAGGAGGGGACTAGCGAGTTCCTACGAGCAGTACTTC

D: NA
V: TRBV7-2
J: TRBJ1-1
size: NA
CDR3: CASSLSGGGRRGEAFF
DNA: TGTGCCAGCAGCTTAAGCGGCGGGGGGAGGAGGGGCGAAGCTTTCTTT

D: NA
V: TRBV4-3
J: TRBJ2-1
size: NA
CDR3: CASSQPGLPSPPFF
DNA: TGCGCCAGCAGCCAACCGGGACTCCCTTCCCCCCCGTTCTTC

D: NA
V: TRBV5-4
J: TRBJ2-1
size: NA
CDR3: CASSLQSSYNEQFF
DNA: TGTGCCAGCAGCTTACAGAGCTCCTACAATGAGCAGTTCTTC

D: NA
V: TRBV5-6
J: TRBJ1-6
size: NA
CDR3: CASSLDSRDNSPLHF
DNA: TGTGCCAGCAGCCTGGACAGCAGAGATAATTCACCCCTCCACTTT

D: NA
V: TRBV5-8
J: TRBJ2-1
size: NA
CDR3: CASSLKGSTNEQFF
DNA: TGTGCCAGCAGCTTAAAAGGTAGCACGAATGAGCAGTTCTTC

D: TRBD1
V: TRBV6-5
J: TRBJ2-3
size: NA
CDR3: CASTLGTGSTDTQYF
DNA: TGTGCCAGCACCTTAGGGACAGGATCGACAGATACGCAGTATTTT

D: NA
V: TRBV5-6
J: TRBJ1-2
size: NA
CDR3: CASSLTGNEYFGYTF
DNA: TGTGCCAGCAGCTTGACGGGTAATGAGTACTTTGGCTACACCTTC

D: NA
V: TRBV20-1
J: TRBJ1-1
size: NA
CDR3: CRTRGGNEAFF
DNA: TGCAGGACAAGGGGAGGGAATGAAGCTTTCTTT

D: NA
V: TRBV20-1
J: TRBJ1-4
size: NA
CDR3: CSASHRTATNEKLFF
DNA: TGCAGTGCTAGTCACCGGACAGCAACTAATGAAAAACTGTTTTTT

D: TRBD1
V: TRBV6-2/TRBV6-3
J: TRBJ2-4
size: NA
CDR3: CASSYPPGQENIQYF
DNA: TGTGCCAGCAGTTACCCACCGGGACAGGAGAACATTCAGTACTTC

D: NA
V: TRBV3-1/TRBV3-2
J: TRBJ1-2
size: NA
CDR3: CASSQALERAGRGYGYTF
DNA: TGTGCCAGCAGCCAAGCTTTGGAGCGGGCAGGGCGTGGGTATGGCTACACCTTC

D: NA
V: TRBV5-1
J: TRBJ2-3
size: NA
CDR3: CASSQRGADTQYF
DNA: TGCGCCAGCAGCCAGCGCGGGGCTGATACGCAGTATTTT

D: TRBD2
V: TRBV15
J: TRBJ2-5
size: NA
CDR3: CATLAVGTQYF
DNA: TGTGCCACCCTAGCGGTCGGGACCCAGTACTTC

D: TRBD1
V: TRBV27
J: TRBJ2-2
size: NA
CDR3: CASSEDRGQGTGELFF
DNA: TGTGCCAGCAGTGAAGACAGGGGGCAGGGCACCGGGGAGCTGTTTTTT

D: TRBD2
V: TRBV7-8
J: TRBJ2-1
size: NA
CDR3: CASSLGSGVYNEQFF
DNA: TGTGCCAGCAGCTTAGGTAGCGGGGTGTACAATGAGCAGTTCTTC

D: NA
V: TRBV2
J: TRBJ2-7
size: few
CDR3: CASHWLYEQYF
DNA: TGTGCCAGCCATTGGCTCTACGAGCAGTACTTC

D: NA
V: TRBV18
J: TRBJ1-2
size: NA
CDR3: CASSPDRNYGYTF
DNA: TGTGCCAGCTCACCTGACAGGAACTATGGCTACACCTTC

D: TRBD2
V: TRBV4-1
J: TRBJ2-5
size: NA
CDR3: CASREGASGGTGETQYF
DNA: TGCGCCAGCAGAGAAGGGGCTAGCGGGGGGACAGGAGAGACCCAGTACTTC

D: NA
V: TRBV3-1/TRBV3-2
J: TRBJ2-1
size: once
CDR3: CASSQDGQRREQFF
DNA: TGTGCCAGCAGCCAAGATGGCCAGCGGAGGGAGCAGTTCTTC

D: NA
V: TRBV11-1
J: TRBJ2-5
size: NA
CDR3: CASTSFGQETQYF
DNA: TGTGCCAGCACCTCCTTCGGGCAAGAGACCCAGTACTTC

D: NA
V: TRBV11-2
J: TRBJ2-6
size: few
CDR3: CASSLDGSGANVLTF
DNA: TGTGCCAGCAGCTTAGACGGCTCTGGGGCCAACGTCCTGACTTTC

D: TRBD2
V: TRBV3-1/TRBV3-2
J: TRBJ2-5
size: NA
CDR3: CASSLWGAGDQETQYF
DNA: TGTGCCAGCAGCCTCTGGGGAGCGGGGGACCAAGAGACCCAGTACTTC

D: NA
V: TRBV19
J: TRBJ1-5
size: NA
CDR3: CASTWAGGQPQHF
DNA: TGTGCCAGTACCTGGGCCGGGGGGCAGCCCCAGCATTTT

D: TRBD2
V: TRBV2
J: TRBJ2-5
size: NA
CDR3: CASRLAGETQYF
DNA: TGTGCCAGCAGACTAGCGGGTGAGACCCAGTACTTC

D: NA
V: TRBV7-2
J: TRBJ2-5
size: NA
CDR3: CASSLAPGETQYF
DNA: TGTGCCAGCAGCTTAGCCCCCGGAGAGACCCAGTACTTC

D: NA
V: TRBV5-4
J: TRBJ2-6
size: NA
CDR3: CASSLRQGWANVLTF
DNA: TGTGCCAGCAGCTTGCGGCAGGGGTGGGCCAACGTCCTGACTTTC

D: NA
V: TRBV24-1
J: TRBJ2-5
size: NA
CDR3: CATSDSAKGRETQYF
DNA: TGTGCCACCAGTGATTCCGCAAAGGGGCGAGAGACCCAGTACTTC

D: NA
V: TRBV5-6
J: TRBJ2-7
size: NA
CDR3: CASSYQTGYYEQYF
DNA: TGTGCCAGCAGCTATCAGACAGGATATTACGAGCAGTACTTC

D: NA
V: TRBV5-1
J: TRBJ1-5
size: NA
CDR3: CASSLDRDQPQHF
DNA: TGCGCCAGCAGCTTGGACAGGGACCAGCCCCAGCATTTT

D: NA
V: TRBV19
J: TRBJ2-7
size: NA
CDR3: CASSIVSRGGEQYF
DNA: TGTGCCAGTAGTATAGTATCCCGAGGGGGCGAGCAGTACTTC

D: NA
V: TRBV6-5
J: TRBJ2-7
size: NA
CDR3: CASSPTGFEQYF
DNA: TGTGCCAGCAGTCCTACAGGGTTCGAGCAGTACTTC

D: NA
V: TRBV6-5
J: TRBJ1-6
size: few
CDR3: CASSTLKIDRFLLHF
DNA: TGTGCCAGCAGTACCCTTAAAATCGACAGGTTCTTACTCCACTTT

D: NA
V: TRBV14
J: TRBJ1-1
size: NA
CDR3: CASSQESLFSEAFF
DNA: TGTGCCAGCAGCCAAGAAAGCCTGTTCTCTGAAGCTTTCTTT

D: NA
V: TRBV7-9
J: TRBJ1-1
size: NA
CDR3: CASSPPKRRQTEAFF
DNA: TGTGCCAGCAGCCCTCCGAAACGCAGGCAGACTGAAGCTTTCTTT

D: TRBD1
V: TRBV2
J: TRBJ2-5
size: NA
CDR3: CASSEAQGEETQYF
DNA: TGTGCCAGCAGTGAAGCGCAGGGGGAAGAGACCCAGTACTTC

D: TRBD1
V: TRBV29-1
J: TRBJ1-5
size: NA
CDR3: CSAGGDNQPQHF
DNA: TGCAGCGCAGGGGGCGACAATCAGCCCCAGCATTTT

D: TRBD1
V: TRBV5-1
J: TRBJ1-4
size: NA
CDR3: CASRTGGRSEKLFF
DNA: TGCGCCAGCAGAACAGGGGGCCGATCTGAAAAACTGTTTTTT

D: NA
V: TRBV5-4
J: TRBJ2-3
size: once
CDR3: CASSSDLRLADYTQYF
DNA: TGTGCCAGCAGCTCAGACCTAAGGCTAGCAGACTATACGCAGTATTTT

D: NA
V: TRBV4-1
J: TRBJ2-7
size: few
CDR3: CASSQDWGEGREYF
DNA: TGCGCCAGCAGCCAAGATTGGGGAGAGGGTAGGGAGTACTTC

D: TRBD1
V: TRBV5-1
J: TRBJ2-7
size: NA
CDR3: CASSLTQGASYEQYF
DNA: TGCGCCAGCAGCTTGACTCAGGGGGCCAGCTACGAGCAGTACTTC

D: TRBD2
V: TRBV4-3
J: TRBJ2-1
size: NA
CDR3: CASSQDDSPSGGDEQFF
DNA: TGCGCCAGCAGCCAAGATGATAGCCCTAGCGGGGGGGATGAGCAGTTCTTC

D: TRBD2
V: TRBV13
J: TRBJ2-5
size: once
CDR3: CASSSREDPRETQYF
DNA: TGTGCCAGCAGCTCCCGGGAGGATCCTAGGGAGACCCAGTACTTC

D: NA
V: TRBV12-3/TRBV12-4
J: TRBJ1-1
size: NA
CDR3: CASSNRVYTEAFF
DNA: TGTGCCAGCAGCAACAGGGTGTACACTGAAGCTTTCTTT

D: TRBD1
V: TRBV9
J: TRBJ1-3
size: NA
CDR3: CASSPYPGQGAEGNTIYF
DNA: TGTGCCAGCAGCCCGTACCCCGGACAGGGGGCGGAAGGAAACACCATATATTTT

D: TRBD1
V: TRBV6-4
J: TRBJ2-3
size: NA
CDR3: CASSAGRDSVTDTQYF
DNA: TGTGCCAGCAGTGCGGGCCGGGACAGCGTAACAGATACGCAGTATTTT